The 7 T cell receptor beta chains presented below share a single source sample, sequenced in a study of shared clonotypes between healthy human individuals. Some clones are missing from TCRdb's copy, which holds only in-frame ones; the method was immunoSEQ multiplex PCR. The sample contains 450,000 to 650,000 clones, about 80% of which appear only once. The sequenced material came from PBMCs. These receptors all stem from a middle-aged woman in good health. Some clones in this sample may be carry-over from other donors' samples.

There are a few counts of this clone. This chain uses TRBV18 with TRBJ1-2; D remains ambiguous. V shed 3 bases and J shed 7 bases, with 9 bases lying between them. The germline V gene has CDR1 KGHSH and CDR2 LQKENI. The length of the CDR3 is 12 residues. The CDR3 DNA sequence: TGTGCCAGCTCACCGGGCCCCCGTGGCTACACCTTC. This translates into CASSPGPRGYTF. Based on the CDR3 plus reference TRBV18 and TRBJ1-2, the full variable domain is NAGVMQNPRHLVRRRGQEARLRCSPMKGHSHVYWYRQLPEEGLKFMVYLQKENIIDESGMPKERFSAEFPKEGPSILRIQQVVRGDSAAYFCASSPGPRGYTFGSGTRLTVV.

The V and J genes are TRBV28 and TRBJ2-7; 11 bases are a match to TRBD2. CDR1 and CDR2 from the germline V gene are MDHEN and SYDVKM. Losses at the gene ends were 5 bases for V and 3 bases for J; bases not matched to a gene: 3. This CDR3 has 14 residues. The CDR3 sequence is CASSPSGRYYEQYF. The CDR3 DNA reads TGTGCCAGCAGTCCTAGCGGGAGGTACTACGAGCAGTACTTC.

This clone was seen ten or more times. The chain uses TRBV4-1 and TRBJ2-2; the match to TRBD2 covers 11 bases. V lost 2 bases, J lost 2 bases, and 4 bases stayed unmatched. The CDR3 length is 17 residues. CDR1 and CDR2 from the germline V gene are MGHRA and YSYEKL. As DNA, the CDR3 is TGCGCCAGCAGCCAAAGGACTAGCGGGCATAACACCGGGGAGCTGTTTTTT. Its protein product is CASSQRTSGHNTGELFF.

The CDR3 nucleotides are TGTGCCAGCAACAATTGGGGCCAGAGCTCCTACGAGCAGTACTTC. Translating gives CASNNWGQSSYEQYF. The genes are TRBV28 and TRBJ2-7, with a tentative D call TRBD1 (5 bases). Trimming removed 7 bases from V and 0 bases from J, with 16 bases in between. The length of the CDR3 is 15 residues. CDR1 and CDR2 (germline): MDHEN, SYDVKM.

The rearrangement joins TRBV4-1 to TRBJ2-7, with 7 bases matching TRBD2. The CDR3 spans 15 residues. CDR1 is MGHRA and CDR2 is YSYEKL in the germline V gene. Germline trimming cut 4 bases from V and 3 bases from J; bases unmatched to any gene: 9. CDR3 nucleotides: TGCGCCAGCAGCCTACCTGCCGGGAGGTTCTACGAGCAGTACTTC. Protein: CASSLPAGRFYEQYF.

The chain carries TRBV11-1 and TRBJ2-7; either TRBD1 or TRBD2 may fit D (5 bases each). The V end lost 1 base, the J end lost 6 bases, and 10 bases lay between the germline ends. There are 13 residues in the CDR3. The germline gives CDR1 SGHAT, CDR2 FQDESV (reference sequence). Written as DNA, the CDR3 is TGTGCCAGCAGCTTAGGGGGGTCTCGCGAGCAGTACTTC. This sequence encodes CASSLGGSREQYF.

With respect to this clone: Other DNA sequences from this sample encode an identical CDR3 as well. The chain carries TRBV7-3 and TRBJ2-2; D perhaps matches TRBD2 (6 bases). V lost 4 bases and J lost 1, with 10 bases in between. The CDR3 loop spans 15 amino acids. Germline CDR1 is SGHTA and CDR2 is FQGTGA. This CDR3 is CASSSGLGNTGELFF. The CDR3 coding sequence is TGTGCCAGCAGCTCGGGACTTGGGAACACCGGGGAGCTGTTTTTT. Supplemented by reference TRBV7-3 and TRBJ2-2, the full variable domain reads GAGVSQTPSNKVTEKGKYVELRCDPISGHTALYWYRQSLGQGPEFLIYFQGTGAADDSGLPNDRFFAVRPEGSVSTLKIQRTERGDSAVYLCASSSGLGNTGELFFGEGSRLTVL.